This TCR beta chain comes out of a study of CD8 T cells in Susac syndrome. V shed 3 bases and J shed 1 base, with 7 bases lying between them. Germline V CDR1 and CDR2: SGHAT, FQNNGV. The CDR3 runs 13 residues. RNA amounts of roughly 0.45 to 1 ug underwent reverse transcription with random hexamers. MiXCR, run by TCRdb on the immunoSEQ multiplex PCR reads, gives a single entry per CDR3 protein. The sample has around 130,000 distinct CDR3 sequences, around 94% seen once. The rearrangement links TRBV11-2 to TRBJ2-7; D unresolved. This clonotype was sampled from a human donor with Susac syndrome. Sequenced input: CD8+ T cells from PBMCs. The CDR3 DNA sequence: TGTGCCAGCAGCTTGGCACAGTCCTACGAGCAGTACTTC. It yields the protein CASSLAQSYEQYF.